This T cell receptor beta chain was profiled in a study of T cells in Graves' hyperthyroidism and ophthalmopathy. J lost 0 bases, V lost 7 bases, and 13 bases had no gene match. Per the germline V gene, CDR1 is SGHRS and CDR2 is YFSETQ. CDR3 length: 19 residues. TCR beta CDR3 sequences were amplified from RNA transcripts. An initial round of RT-PCR targeting the TCR CDR3 relied on the HTBI primer set. In TCRdb, the multiplex PCR reads were re-called with MiXCR into one record per CDR3 protein. The repertoire includes more than 250,000 distinct CDR3 sequences, roughly 15% of them detected once, and 30% sits in the top ten. In this sample, this clonotype turned up many times.

The genes are TRBV5-1 and TRBJ2-1; TRBD2 matches 13 bases. Material: blood. The receptor was isolated from a woman between 45 and 60 years old with Graves' hyperthyroidism that later progressed to Graves' ophthalmopathy. The CDR3 loop reads CASGAPRLAGGSSYNEQFF. In DNA form, the CDR3 reads TGCGCCAGCGGGGCTCCGAGACTAGCGGGAGGCAGCTCCTACAATGAGCAGTTCTTC.